This T cell receptor beta chain was sequenced during a study of shared clonotypes between healthy human individuals. The CDR3 has 12 residues. The germline V gene encodes CDR1 SQVTM and CDR2 ANQGSEA. V dropped 4 bases and J dropped 0 bases, with 6 bases sitting between them. Method: immunoSEQ multiplex PCR; TCRdb's copy keeps in-frame clones and lacks some. Seen here are roughly 1 million clones, about 80% observed once, and the top ten hold 0.5% to 0.6%. The origin of this receptor is a young man in good health. Some clones in this sample may be carry-over from other donors' samples. The chain links TRBV29-1 to TRBJ1-2; D is possibly TRBD1 (5 bases). Sequenced sample: memory CD4+ T cells from PBMCs. Subset of the sample: CD45RA-negative fraction. Written as DNA, the CDR3 is TGCAGCGTTGGGGGCGCTAACTATGGCTACACCTTC. Translation gives CSVGGANYGYTF.